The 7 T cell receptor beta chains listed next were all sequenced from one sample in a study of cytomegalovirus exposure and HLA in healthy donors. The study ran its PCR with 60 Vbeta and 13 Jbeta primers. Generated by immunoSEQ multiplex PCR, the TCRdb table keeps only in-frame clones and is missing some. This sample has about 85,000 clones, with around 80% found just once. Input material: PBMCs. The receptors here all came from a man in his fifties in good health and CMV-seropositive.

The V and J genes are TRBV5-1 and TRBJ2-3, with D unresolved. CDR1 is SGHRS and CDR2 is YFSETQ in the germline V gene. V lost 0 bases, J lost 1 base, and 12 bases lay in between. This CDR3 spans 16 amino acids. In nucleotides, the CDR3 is TGCGCCAGCAGCTTGGAGGCCAGGCTGGGCACAGATACGCAGTATTTT. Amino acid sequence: CASSLEARLGTDTQYF.

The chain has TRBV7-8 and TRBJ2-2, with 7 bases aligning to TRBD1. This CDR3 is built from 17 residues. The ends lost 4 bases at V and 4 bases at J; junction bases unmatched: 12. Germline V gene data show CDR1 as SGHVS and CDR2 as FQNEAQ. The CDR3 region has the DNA TGTGCCAGCAGCTCCCCGGGCAGGGGGTTCGTCACCGGGGAGCTGTTTTTT. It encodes CASSSPGRGFVTGELFF.

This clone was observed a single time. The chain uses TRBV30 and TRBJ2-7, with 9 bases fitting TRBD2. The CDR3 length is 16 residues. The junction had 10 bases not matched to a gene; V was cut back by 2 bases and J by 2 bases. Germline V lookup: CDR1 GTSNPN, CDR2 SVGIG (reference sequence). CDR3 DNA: TGTGCCTGGAGTAGATCGACTAGCGGTTACCCCTACGAGCAGTACTTC. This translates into CAWSRSTSGYPYEQYF.

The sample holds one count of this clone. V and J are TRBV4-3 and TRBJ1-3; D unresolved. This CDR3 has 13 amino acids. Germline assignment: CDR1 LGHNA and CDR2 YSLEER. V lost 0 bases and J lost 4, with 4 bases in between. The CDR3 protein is CASSQDIGNTIYF. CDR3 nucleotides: TGCGCCAGCAGCCAAGATATAGGAAACACCATATATTTT.

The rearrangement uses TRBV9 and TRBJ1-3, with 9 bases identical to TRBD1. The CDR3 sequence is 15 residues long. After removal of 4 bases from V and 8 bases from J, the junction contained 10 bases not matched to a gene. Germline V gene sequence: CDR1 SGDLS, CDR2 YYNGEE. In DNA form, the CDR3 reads TGTGCCAGCAGCTTTGCCGGGACAGGGAGCGACACCATATATTTT. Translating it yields CASSFAGTGSDTIYF.

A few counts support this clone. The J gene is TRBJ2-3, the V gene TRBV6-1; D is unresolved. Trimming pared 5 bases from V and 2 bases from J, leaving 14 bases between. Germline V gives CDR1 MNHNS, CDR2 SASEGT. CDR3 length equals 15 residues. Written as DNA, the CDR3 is TGTGCCAGCAGTCCAGAACTCGACAACACAGATACGCAGTATTTT. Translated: CASSPELDNTDTQYF.

CDR3 residues: CAWSPLGVDRFSYEQYF. The DNA for the CDR3 is TGTGCCTGGAGCCCTCTCGGAGTCGACAGGTTCTCCTACGAGCAGTACTTC. The V and J genes are TRBV30 and TRBJ2-7; D might be TRBD1 (6 bases). Deletions cut 3 bases from V and 0 bases from J, with 21 bases between. This CDR3 has 17 amino acids. Germline loops: CDR1 GTSNPN, CDR2 SVGIG (reference sequence).